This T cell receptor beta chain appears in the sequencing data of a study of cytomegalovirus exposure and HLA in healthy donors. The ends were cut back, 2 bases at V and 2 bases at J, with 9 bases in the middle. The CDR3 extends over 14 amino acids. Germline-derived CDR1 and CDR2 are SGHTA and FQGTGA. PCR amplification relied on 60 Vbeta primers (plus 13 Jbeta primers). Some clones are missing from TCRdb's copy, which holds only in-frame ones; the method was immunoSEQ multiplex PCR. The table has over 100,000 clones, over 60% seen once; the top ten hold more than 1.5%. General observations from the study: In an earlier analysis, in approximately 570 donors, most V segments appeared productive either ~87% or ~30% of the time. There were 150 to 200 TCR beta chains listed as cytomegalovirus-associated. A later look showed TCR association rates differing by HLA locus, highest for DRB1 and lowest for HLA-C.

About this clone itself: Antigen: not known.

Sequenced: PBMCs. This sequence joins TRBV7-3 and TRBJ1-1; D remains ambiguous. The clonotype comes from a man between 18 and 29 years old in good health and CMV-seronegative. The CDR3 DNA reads TGTGCCAGCAGCTTACCCGGAGGAAACACTGAAGCTTTCTTT. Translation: CASSLPGGNTEAFF.